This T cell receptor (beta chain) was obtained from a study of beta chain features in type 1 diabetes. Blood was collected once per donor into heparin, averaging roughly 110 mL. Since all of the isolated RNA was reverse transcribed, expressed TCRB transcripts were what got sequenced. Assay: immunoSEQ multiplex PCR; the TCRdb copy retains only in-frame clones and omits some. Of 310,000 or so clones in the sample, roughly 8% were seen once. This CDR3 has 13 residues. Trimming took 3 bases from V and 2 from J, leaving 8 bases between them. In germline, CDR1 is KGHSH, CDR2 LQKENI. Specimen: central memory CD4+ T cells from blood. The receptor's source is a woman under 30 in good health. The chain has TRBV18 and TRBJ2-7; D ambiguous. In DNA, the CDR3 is TGTGCCAGCTCACCTAACCGACCCTACGAGCAGTACTTC. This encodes CASSPNRPYEQYF.